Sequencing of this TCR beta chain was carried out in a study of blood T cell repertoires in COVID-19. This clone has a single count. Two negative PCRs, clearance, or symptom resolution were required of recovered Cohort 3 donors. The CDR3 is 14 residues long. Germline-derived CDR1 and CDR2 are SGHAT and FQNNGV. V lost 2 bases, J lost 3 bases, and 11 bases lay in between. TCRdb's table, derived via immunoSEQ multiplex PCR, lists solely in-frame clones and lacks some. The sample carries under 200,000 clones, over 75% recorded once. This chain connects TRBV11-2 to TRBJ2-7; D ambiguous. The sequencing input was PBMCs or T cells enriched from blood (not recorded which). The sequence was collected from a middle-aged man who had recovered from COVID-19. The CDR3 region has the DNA TGTGCCAGCAGCTTAAGCCAGGCCATCTACGAGCAGTACTTC. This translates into CASSLSQAIYEQYF.